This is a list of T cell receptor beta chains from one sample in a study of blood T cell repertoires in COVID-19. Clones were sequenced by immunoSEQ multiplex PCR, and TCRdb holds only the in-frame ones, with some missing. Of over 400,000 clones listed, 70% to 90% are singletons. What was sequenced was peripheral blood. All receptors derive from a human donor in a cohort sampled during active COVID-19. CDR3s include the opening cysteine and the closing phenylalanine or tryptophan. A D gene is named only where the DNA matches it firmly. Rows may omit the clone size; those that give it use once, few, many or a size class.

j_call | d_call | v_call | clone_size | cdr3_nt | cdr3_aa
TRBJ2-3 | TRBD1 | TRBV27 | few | TGTGCCAGCAGTTCCTCCGGGACAGGGTACACAGATACGCAGTATTTT | CASSSSGTGYTDTQYF
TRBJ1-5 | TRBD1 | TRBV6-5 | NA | TGTGCCAGCATACATCGGACAGGCCCGAATCAGCCCCAGCATTTT | CASIHRTGPNQPQHF
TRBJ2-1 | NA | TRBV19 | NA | TGTGCCAGTAGTCCCCCCCCTTCCTACAATGAGCAGTTCTTC | CASSPPPSYNEQFF
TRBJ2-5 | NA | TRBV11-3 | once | TGTGCCAGCAGCCCCAAGGGGGAAGAGACCCAGTACTTC | CASSPKGEETQYF
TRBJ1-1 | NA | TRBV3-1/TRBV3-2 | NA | TGTGCCAGCAGCCAGGCAGGTTATGAGACTGAAGCTTTCTTT | CASSQAGYETEAFF
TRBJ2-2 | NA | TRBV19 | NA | TGTGCCAGTACCCACTGGGGGGTTACCGGGGAGCTGTTTTTT | CASTHWGVTGELFF
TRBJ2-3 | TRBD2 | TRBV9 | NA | TGTGCCAGCGGGCGGGAGGGCCGCGGCACAGATACGCAGTATTTT | CASGREGRGTDTQYF
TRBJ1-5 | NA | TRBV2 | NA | TGTGCCAGCAGTTCGGACGGGAACAATCAGCCCCAGCATTTT | CASSSDGNNQPQHF
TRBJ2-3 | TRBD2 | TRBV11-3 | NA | TGTGCCAGTTCTAGCGGGAGGGTAGGTCGAGATACGCAGTATTTT | CASSSGRVGRDTQYF
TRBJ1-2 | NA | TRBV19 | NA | TGTGCCAGTACCACCCAGGGGCGCCTGAACTATGGCTACACCTTC | CASTTQGRLNYGYTF
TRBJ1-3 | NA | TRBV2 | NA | TGTGCCAGCAGTGAAGGGGTAGCGGCGAGCTCTGGAAACACCATATATTTT | CASSEGVAASSGNTIYF
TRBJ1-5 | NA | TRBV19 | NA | TGTGCCAGTAGTAATGAGAAAAGGGGGGACTATAGCAATCAGCCCCAGCATTTT | CASSNEKRGDYSNQPQHF
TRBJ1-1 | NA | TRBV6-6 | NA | TGTGCCAGCAGCCACGAGGGATTCAACACTGAAGCTTTCTTT | CASSHEGFNTEAFF